This TCR beta chain comes out of a study of T cell responses to AZD1222 COVID-19 vaccine. The CDR3 contains 16 residues. J gave up 2 bases and V 5 bases, and 10 bases lay outside the gene matches. Germline CDR1 and CDR2: SGHDT and YYEEEE. Assay: immunoSEQ multiplex PCR; the TCRdb copy retains only in-frame clones and omits some. The sample has about 110,000 clones, roughly 90% seen once. The chain uses TRBV5-6 and TRBJ2-3; 8 nucleotides align to TRBD1. This receptor was taken from an adult in good health. The sample consisted of peripheral blood, taken on day 0 of MenACWY control vaccination. CDR3 nucleotides: TGTGCCAGCAGGTCCGCAGGGGGCCGAGTCACAGATACGCAGTATTTT. As protein: CASRSAGGRVTDTQYF.